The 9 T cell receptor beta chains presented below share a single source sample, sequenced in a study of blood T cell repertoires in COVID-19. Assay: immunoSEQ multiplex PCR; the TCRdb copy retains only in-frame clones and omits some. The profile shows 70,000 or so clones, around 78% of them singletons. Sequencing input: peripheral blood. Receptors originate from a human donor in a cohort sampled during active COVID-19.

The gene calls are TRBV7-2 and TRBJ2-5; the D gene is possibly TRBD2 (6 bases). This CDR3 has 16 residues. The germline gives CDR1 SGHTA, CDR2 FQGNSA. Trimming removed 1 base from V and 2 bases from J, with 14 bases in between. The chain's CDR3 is CASSLGLGRGQETQYF. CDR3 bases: TGTGCCAGCAGCTTAGGGTTGGGGCGGGGACAAGAGACCCAGTACTTC.

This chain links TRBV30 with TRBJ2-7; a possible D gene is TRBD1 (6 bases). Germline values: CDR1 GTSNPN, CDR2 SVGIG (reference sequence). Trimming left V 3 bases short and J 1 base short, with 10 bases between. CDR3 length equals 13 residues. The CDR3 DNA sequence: TGTGCCTGGAGGTTGGACAGTTCCTACGAGCAGTACTTC. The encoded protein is CAWRLDSSYEQYF.

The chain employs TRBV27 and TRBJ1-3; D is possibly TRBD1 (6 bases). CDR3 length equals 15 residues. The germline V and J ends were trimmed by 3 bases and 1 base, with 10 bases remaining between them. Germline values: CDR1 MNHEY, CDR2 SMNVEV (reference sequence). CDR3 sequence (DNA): TGTGCCAGCAGTTTTGGCAGGGGATCTGGAAACACCATATATTTT. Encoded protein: CASSFGRGSGNTIYF.

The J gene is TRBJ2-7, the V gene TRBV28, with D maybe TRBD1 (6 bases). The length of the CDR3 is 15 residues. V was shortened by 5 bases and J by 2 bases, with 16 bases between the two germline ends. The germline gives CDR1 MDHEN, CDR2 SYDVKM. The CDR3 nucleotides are TGTGCCAGCAGTATCAGGGGTGGACAACCCTACGAGCAGTACTTC. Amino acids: CASSIRGGQPYEQYF. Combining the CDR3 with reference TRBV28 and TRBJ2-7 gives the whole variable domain DVKVTQSSRYLVKRTGEKVFLECVQDMDHENMFWYRQDPGLGLRLIYFSYDVKMKEKGDIPEGYSVSREKKERFSLILESASTNQTSMYLCASSIRGGQPYEQYFGPGTRLTVT.

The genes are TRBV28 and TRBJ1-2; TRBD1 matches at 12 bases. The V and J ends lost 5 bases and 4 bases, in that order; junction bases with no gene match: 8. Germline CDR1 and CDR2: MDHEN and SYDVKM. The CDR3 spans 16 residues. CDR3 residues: CASSPPGQGASYGYTF. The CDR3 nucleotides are TGTGCCAGCAGTCCCCCGGGACAGGGGGCATCCTATGGCTACACCTTC.

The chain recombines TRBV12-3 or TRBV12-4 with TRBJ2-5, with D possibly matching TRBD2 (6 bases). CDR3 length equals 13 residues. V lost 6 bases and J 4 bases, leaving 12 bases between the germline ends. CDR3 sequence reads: CASSLFGGETQYF. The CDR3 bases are TGTGCCAGCAGCCTTTTCGGGGGAGAGACCCAGTACTTC.

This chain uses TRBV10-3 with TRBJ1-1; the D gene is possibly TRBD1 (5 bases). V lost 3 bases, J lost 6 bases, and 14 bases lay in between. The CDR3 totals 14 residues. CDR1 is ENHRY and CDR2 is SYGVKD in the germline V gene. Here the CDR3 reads CAISENRFDAEAFF. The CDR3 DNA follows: TGTGCCATCAGTGAAAACAGGTTCGACGCTGAAGCTTTCTTT.

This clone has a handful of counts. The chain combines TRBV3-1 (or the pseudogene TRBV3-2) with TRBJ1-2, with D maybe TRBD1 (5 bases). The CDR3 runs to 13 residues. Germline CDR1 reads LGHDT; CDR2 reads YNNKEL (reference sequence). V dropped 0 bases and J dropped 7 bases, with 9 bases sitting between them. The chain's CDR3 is CASSQDRRGGYTF. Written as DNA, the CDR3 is TGTGCCAGCAGCCAAGACAGAAGGGGTGGCTACACCTTC.

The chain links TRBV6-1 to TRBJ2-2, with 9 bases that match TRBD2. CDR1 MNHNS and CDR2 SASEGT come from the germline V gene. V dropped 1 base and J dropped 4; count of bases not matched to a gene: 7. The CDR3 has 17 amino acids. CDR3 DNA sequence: TGTGCCAGCAGTGAAGATGGGGGACTAGCAGTCACCGGGGAGCTGTTTTTT. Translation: CASSEDGGLAVTGELFF.